This record concerns one T cell receptor (beta chain) sequence. The antigen remains unidentified. The data were taken from a study of T cells after yellow fever vaccination. Regarding the study as a whole: Abundant clonotypes from the bulk population could contaminate FACS-sorted repertoires. A minor fraction of clonotypes spanned both CD4 and CD8 compartments. After the booster, 95% to 98% of CD4 and approximately 87% of CD8 primary-response clones were re-detected.

The CDR3 length is 14 residues. Per the germline V gene, CDR1 is DFQATT and CDR2 is SNEGSKA (reference sequence). Trimming removed 7 bases from V and 3 bases from J; junction bases left unmatched: 12. 5'RACE template switching produced TCR cDNA carrying a universal primer site and UMIs. TCRdb re-derived calls from the 5' RACE reads in MiXCR, one entry per CDR3 protein. This table has 250,000 or so distinct CDR3 sequences, less than 9% appearing once. This TCR derives from a young man who received the YFV17D yellow fever vaccine. This rearrangement joins TRBV20-1 to TRBJ2-7; the match to TRBD1 covers 7 bases. Sequenced material: CD4+ T cells sorted from PBMCs, taken 15 days after the yellow fever booster vaccination. CDR3 in DNA: TGCAGTGTTTCTTCCCAGGGGGTGGGCTACGAGCAGTACTTC. Its protein product is CSVSSQGVGYEQYF.